Below are 10 T cell receptor beta chains sequenced from a single sample in a study of memory CD4+ T cells and cytomegalovirus serostatus. The sort gate was single viable CD3+CD4+CD8-CD45RO+ cells for memory CD4+ T cells. Generated by immunoSEQ multiplex PCR, the TCRdb table keeps only in-frame clones and is missing some. The table has over 40,000 clones, approximately 80% seen once; the top ten hold under 0.65%. The material sequenced was memory CD4+ T cells from blood. Receptor source: an adult in good health and CMV-seronegative.

The chain carries TRBV25-1 and TRBJ1-2; weak D call: TRBD1 (5 bases). CDR1 is MGHDK, CDR2 SYGVNS, per germline. Trimming pared 6 bases from V and 7 bases from J, leaving 9 bases between. The CDR3 contains 11 residues. CDR3 DNA: TGTGCCAGCAGCAGGGCCAGTGGCTACACCTTC. Amino acids: CASSRASGYTF.

The V gene is TRBV30, the J gene TRBJ2-1, with TRBD2 identical over 12 bases. CDR1 is GTSNPN, CDR2 SVGIG, per germline (reference sequence). V trimming: 4 bases; J trimming: 9 bases; junction bases outside the gene matches: 10. The CDR3 loop spans 15 amino acids. CDR3 loop: CAWTGASGGATEQFF. In DNA form, the CDR3 reads TGTGCCTGGACTGGGGCTAGCGGGGGGGCCACTGAGCAGTTCTTC.

This clone is a singleton in its sample. The chain uses TRBV7-2 and TRBJ2-4; TRBD2 matches at 11 bases. The CDR3 has 15 amino acids. Trimming at V came to 6 bases and at J to 4 bases, leaving 5 bases not matched to a gene. Per germline, CDR1 SGHTA and CDR2 FQGNSA. The CDR3 region is CASSFSGGVKNIQYF. For the CDR3, the DNA is TGTGCCAGCAGTTTTAGCGGGGGGGTAAAAAACATTCAGTACTTC. Using reference TRBV7-2 and TRBJ2-4 for the parts outside the CDR3, the full variable domain is GAGVSQSPSNKVTEKGKDVELRCDPISGHTALYWYRQSLGQGLEFLIYFQGNSAPDKSGLPSDRFSAERTGGSVSTLTIQRTQQEDSAVYLCASSFSGGVKNIQYFGAGTRLSVL.

This chain's CDR3 is CASSAQGRGNQPQHF. The CDR3 DNA reads as TGTGCCAGCAGTGCCCAAGGAAGAGGCAATCAGCCCCAGCATTTT. The rearrangement links TRBV6-5 to TRBJ1-5; D remains ambiguous. Trimming pared 5 bases from V and 2 bases from J, leaving 13 bases between. This CDR3 has 15 residues. Germline loops: CDR1 MNHEY, CDR2 SVGAGI.

J is TRBJ2-3 and V is TRBV9; 9 bases line up with TRBD2. Germline-derived CDR1 and CDR2 are SGDLS and YYNGEE. V lost 0 bases and J lost 2; bases outside the gene matches: 19. The CDR3 sequence is 21 residues long. CDR3 coding DNA: TGTGCCAGCAGCGTAGGGGTCTTGCGGGGGGGCTCCTGGGTACTCACAGATACGCAGTATTTT. Amino acids: CASSVGVLRGGSWVLTDTQYF.

The rearrangement joins TRBV2 to TRBJ2-1; the match to TRBD1 covers 9 bases. The CDR3 extends over 14 amino acids. The germline gives CDR1 SNHLY, CDR2 FYNNEI. V trimming: 5 bases; J trimming: 6 bases; junction bases outside the gene matches: 5. The CDR3 nucleotides read TGTGCCAGCAGTCGGGACAGGGAGGGCAATGAGCAGTTCTTC. Its protein is CASSRDREGNEQFF.

The chain recombines TRBV28 with TRBJ1-2, with 10 bases matching TRBD1. This CDR3 is built from 14 residues. The V gene's germline CDR1 is MDHEN and CDR2 SYDVKM. V lost 5 bases, J lost 8 bases, and 8 bases stayed unmatched. CDR3 sequence (DNA): TGTGCCAGCAGTCCCGGGACAGGGGTAGGCGGCTACACCTTC. Encoded protein: CASSPGTGVGGYTF.

The chain carries TRBV11-3 and TRBJ2-5; 7 bases are a match to TRBD1. The germline gives CDR1 SGHNT, CDR2 YENEEA. Trimming removed 1 base from V and 5 bases from J; junction bases left unmatched: 4. CDR3 length: 14 residues. CDR3 loop: CASSLGDRGETQYF. The CDR3 coding sequence is TGTGCCAGCAGCTTAGGGGACAGAGGGGAGACCCAGTACTTC.

V gene TRBV5-6 combines with J gene TRBJ1-1, with no clear D. This CDR3 contains 15 residues. Germline CDR1 reads SGHDT; CDR2 reads YYEEEE. Trimming shortened V by 3 bases and J by 2 bases, and 14 bases separated the two germline ends. The chain's CDR3 is CASSSPRPTNTEAFF. For the CDR3, the DNA is TGTGCCAGCAGCTCCCCCCGTCCGACAAACACTGAAGCTTTCTTT.

The V call is TRBV28, the J call TRBJ2-1; 11 bases match TRBD1. There are 15 residues in the CDR3. The germline V gene has CDR1 MDHEN and CDR2 SYDVKM. The trim removed 9 bases at V and 7 bases at J, leaving 11 bases unmatched. CDR3 bases: TGTGCCAGGATTATCCGAGGGACAGGGGGTAATGAGCAGTTCTTC. It is translated as CARIIRGTGGNEQFF.